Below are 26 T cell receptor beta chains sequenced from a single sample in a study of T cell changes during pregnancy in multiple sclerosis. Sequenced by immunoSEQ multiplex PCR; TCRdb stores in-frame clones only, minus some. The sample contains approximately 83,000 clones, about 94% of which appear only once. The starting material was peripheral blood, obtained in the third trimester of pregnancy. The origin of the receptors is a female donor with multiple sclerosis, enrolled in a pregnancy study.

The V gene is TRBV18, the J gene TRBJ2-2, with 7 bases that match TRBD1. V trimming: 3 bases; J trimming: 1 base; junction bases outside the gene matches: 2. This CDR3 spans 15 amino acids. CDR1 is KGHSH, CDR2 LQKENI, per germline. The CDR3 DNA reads TGTGCCAGCTCACCGTGGACAGGGAACACCGGGGAGCTGTTTTTT. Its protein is CASSPWTGNTGELFF. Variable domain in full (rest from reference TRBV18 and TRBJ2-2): NAGVMQNPRHLVRRRGQEARLRCSPMKGHSHVYWYRQLPEEGLKFMVYLQKENIIDESGMPKERFSAEFPKEGPSILRIQQVVRGDSAAYFCASSPWTGNTGELFFGEGSRLTVL.

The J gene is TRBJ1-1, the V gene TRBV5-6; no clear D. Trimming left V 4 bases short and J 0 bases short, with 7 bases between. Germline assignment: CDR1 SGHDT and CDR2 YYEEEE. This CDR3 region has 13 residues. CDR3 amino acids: CASSLPMNTEAFF. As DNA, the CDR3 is TGTGCCAGCAGCCTGCCTATGAACACTGAAGCTTTCTTT.

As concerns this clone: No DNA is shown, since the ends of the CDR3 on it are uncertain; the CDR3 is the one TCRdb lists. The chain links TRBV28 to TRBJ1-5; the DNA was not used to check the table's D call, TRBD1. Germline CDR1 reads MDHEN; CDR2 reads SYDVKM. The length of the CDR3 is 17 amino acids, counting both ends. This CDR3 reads CASSSSDRGASNQPQHF.

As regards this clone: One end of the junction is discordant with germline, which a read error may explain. CDR3 in amino acids: CASSLGRGSSGADTQYF. DNA for the CDR3: TGTGCTAGCAGCTTAGGGCGGGGATCAAGTGGCGCAGATACGCAGTATTTT. The rearrangement links TRBV7-7 to TRBJ2-3, with D tentatively TRBD2 (6 bases). Germline V gene lookup returns CDR1 SSHAT and CDR2 FNYEAQ (reference sequence). The CDR3 has 17 residues. Full variable domain (outside the CDR3, taken from reference TRBV7-7 and TRBJ2-3): GAGVSQSPRYKVTKRGQDVTLRCDPISSHATLYWYQQALGQGPEFLTYFNYEAQPDKSGLPSDRFSAERPEGSISTLTIQRTEQRDSAMYRCASSLGRGSSGADTQYFGPGTRLTVL.

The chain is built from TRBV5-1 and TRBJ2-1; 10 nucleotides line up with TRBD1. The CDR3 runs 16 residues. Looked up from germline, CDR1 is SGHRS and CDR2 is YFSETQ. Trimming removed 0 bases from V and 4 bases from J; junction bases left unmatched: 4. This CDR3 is CASSLETGGLYNEQFF. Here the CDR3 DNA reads TGCGCCAGCAGCTTGGAGACAGGGGGCTTGTACAATGAGCAGTTCTTC.

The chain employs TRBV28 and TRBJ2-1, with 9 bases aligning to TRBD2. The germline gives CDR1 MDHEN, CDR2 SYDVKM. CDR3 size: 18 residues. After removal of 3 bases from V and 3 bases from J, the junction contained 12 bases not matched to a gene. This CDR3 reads CASSLEILASGIYNEQFF. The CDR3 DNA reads TGTGCCAGCAGTTTGGAAATTTTGGCTAGCGGGATCTACAATGAGCAGTTCTTC.

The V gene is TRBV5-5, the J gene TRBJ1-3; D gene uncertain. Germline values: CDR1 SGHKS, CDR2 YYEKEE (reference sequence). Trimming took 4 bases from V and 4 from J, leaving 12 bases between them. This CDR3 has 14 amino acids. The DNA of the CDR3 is TGTGCCAGCAGCACGGATGTCAGGGGAAACACCATATATTTT. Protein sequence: CASSTDVRGNTIYF.

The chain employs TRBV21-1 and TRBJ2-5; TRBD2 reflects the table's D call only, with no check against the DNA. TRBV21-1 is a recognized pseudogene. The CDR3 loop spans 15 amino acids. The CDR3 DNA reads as TGTGCCAGCAGCAAAGTTAATCCGGGGGTGGAGACCCAGTACTTC. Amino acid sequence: CASSKVNPGVETQYF.

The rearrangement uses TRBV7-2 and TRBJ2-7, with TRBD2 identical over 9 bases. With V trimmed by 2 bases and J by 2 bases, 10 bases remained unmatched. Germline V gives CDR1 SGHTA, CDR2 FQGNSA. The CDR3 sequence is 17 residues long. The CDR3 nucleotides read TGTGCCAGCAGCTTAAGGGGGACGGCGGGAGGGCCCTACGAGCAGTACTTC. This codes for CASSLRGTAGGPYEQYF.

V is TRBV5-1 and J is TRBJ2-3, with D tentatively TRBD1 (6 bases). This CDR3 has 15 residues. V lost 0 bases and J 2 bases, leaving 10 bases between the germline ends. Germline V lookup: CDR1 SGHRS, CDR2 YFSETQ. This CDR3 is CASSLGGQATDTQYF. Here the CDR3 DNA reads TGCGCCAGCAGCTTGGGGGGGCAGGCCACAGATACGCAGTATTTT.

The CDR3 is CASSLEGQGAPGANVLTF. The CDR3 region has the DNA TGTGCCAGCAGCTTGGAGGGACAGGGGGCGCCTGGGGCCAACGTCCTGACTTTC. V usage is TRBV5-6 and J usage is TRBJ2-6; 12 bases match TRBD1. This CDR3 has 18 residues. Germline values: CDR1 SGHDT, CDR2 YYEEEE. V trimming: 0 bases; J trimming: 2 bases; junction bases outside the gene matches: 3.

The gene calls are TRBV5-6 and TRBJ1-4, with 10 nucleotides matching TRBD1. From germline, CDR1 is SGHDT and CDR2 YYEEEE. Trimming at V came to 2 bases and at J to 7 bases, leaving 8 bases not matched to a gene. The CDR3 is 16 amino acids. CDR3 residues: CASSLDRGLSIEKLFF. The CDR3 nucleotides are TGTGCCAGCAGCTTAGACAGGGGGCTGTCTATTGAAAAACTGTTTTTT.

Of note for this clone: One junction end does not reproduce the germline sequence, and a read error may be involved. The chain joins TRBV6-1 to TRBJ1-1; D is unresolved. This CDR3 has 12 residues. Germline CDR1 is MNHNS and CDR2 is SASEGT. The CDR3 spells CASSEALPDYVF. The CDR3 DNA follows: TGTGCCAGCAGTGAAGCGCTTCCCGACTATGTCTTT.

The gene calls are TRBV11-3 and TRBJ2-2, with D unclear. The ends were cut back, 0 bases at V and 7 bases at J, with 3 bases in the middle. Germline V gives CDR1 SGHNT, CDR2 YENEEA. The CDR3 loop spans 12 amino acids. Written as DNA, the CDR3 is TGTGCCAGCAGCTTAGATCTCGGGGAGCTGTTTTTT. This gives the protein CASSLDLGELFF. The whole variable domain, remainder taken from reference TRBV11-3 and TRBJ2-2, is EAGVVQSPRYKIIEKKQPVAFWCNPISGHNTLYWYLQNLGQGPELLIRYENEEAVDDSQLPKDRFSAERLKGVDSTLKIQPAELGDSAVYLCASSLDLGELFFGEGSRLTVL.

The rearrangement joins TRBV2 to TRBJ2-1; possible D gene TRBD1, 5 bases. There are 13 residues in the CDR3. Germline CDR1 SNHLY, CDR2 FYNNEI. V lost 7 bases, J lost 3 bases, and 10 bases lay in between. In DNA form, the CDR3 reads TGTGCCAGCATAGGCAGGGTCTACAATGAGCAGTTCTTC. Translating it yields CASIGRVYNEQFF.

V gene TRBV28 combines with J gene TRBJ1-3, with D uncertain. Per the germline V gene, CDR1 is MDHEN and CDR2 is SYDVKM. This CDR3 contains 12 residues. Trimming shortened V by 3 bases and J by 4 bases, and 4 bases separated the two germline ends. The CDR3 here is CASSLQGNTIYF. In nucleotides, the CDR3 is TGTGCCAGCAGTTTGCAGGGAAACACCATATATTTT.

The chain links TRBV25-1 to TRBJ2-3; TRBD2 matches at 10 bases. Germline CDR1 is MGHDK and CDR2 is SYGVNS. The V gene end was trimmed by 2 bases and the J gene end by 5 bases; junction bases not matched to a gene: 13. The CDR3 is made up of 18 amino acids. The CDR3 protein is CASSEPPRLAGVVDTQYF. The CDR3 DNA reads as TGTGCCAGCAGTGAACCCCCCCGGCTAGCGGGAGTGGTAGATACGCAGTATTTT.

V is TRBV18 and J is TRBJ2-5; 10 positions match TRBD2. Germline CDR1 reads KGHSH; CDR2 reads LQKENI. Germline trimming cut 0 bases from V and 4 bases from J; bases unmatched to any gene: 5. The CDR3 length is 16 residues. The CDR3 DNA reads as TGTGCCAGCTCACCACCGAGCGGGAGGGCCGGAGAGACCCAGTACTTC. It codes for CASSPPSGRAGETQYF.

The CDR3 sequence: CASSILQGSGRWFF. The CDR3 DNA sequence: TGTGCCAGTAGTATTCTCCAGGGATCCGGGAGGTGGTTCTTC. The V and J genes are TRBV19 and TRBJ2-1; 7 positions match TRBD2. V lost 3 bases to trimming and J lost 15 bases; unmatched junction nucleotides: 14. The CDR3 sequence is 14 residues long. CDR1 and CDR2 from the germline V gene are LNHDA and SQIVND (reference sequence).

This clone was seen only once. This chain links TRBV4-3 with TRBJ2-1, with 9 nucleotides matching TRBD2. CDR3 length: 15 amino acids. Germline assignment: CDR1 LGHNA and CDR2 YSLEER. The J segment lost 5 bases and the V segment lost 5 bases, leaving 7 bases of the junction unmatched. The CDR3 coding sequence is TGCGCCAGCAGCGACGGGACTAGCCGAAACAATGAGCAGTTCTTC. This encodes CASSDGTSRNNEQFF.

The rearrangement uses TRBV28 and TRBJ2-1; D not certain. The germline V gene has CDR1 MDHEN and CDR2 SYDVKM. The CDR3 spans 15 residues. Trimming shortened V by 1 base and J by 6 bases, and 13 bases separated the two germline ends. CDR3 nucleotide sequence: TGTGCCAGCAGTTTATCAAAATCCCCTATCAATGAGCAGTTCTTC. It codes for CASSLSKSPINEQFF.

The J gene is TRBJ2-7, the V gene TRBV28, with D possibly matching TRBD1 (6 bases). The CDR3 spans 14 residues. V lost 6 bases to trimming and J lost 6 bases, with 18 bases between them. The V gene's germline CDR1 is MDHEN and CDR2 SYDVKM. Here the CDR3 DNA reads TGTGCCAGCAGCAGGGCGGGCAGGGGAACCGAGCAGTACTTC. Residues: CASSRAGRGTEQYF.

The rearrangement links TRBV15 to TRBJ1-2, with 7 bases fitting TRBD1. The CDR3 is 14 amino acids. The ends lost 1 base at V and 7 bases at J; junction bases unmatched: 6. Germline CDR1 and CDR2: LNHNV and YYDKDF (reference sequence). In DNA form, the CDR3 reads TGTGCCACCAGCAGAGCCGACAGGGAAGTTGGCTACACCTTC. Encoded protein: CATSRADREVGYTF.

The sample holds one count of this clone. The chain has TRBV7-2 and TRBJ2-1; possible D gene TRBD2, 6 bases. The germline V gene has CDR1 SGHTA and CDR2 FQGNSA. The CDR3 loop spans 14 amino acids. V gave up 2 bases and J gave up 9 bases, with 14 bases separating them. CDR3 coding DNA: TGTGCCAGCAGCTTAACTAGCCTCCACGGTGAGCAGTTCTTC. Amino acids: CASSLTSLHGEQFF.

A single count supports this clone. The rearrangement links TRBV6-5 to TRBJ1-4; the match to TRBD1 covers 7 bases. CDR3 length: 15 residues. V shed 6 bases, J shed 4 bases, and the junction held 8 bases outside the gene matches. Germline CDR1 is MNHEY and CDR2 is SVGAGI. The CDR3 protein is CASSLHNRGNEKLFF. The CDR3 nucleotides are TGTGCCAGCAGCCTTCACAACAGGGGTAATGAAAAACTGTTTTTT.

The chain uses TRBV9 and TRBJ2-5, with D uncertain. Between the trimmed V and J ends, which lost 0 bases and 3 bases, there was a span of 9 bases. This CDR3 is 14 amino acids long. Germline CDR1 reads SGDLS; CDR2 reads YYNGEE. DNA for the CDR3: TGTGCCAGCAGCGTAGGTGACAAGAAAGAGACCCAGTACTTC. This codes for CASSVGDKKETQYF.